The T cell receptor beta chain described here comes from a study of T cells in Graves' hyperthyroidism and ophthalmopathy. Study as a whole: Blood from the periphery was taken at initial diagnosis, before any treatment.

The CDR3 extends over 15 amino acids. Trimming cost V 5 bases and J 2 bases; bases outside gene matches: 3. The germline V gene encodes CDR1 LNHDA and CDR2 SQIVND (reference sequence). This clonotype was picked up a small number of times. Inclusion characteristics of ophthalmopathy patients comprised a Clinical Activity Score of at least 3, a NOSPECS grade of at least 4, and duration under 3 months. The PBMCs were sourced from fresh peripheral blood (more than 8.5 ml). RNA transcripts served as the template for amplifying TCR beta CDR3 regions. The HTBI primer set drove a first-round RT-PCR of the TCR CDR3. TCRdb used MiXCR to reprocess the multiplex PCR reads, holding one entry per CDR3 protein. The table includes under 500,000 distinct CDR3 sequences, around 15% detected once.

This clonotype was obtained from a man aged 50-60 years with Graves' ophthalmopathy. Sequenced material: blood. The chain joins TRBV19 to TRBJ2-2, with TRBD1 identical over 9 bases. CDR3 sequence: CASSHRGRNTGELFF. CDR3 nucleotides: TGTGCCAGTAGTCACAGGGGGCGTAACACCGGGGAGCTGTTTTTT.